The 27 T cell receptor beta chains reported below all come from one sample, sequenced in a study of blood T cell repertoires in COVID-19. Using immunoSEQ multiplex PCR, the repertoire was profiled, and TCRdb retains in-frame clones only, with some absent. The data hold about 430,000 clones, with nearly 90% observed a single time. Material for sequencing was PBMCs or T cells enriched from blood (not recorded which). All receptors derive from a woman aged 18-29 years who had been exposed to COVID-19.

J is TRBJ2-7 and V is TRBV19; no firm D call. CDR3 length: 11 amino acids. Germline V gene sequence: CDR1 LNHDA, CDR2 SQIVND (reference sequence). The chain's CDR3 is CVSSPGHEQYF. In nucleotides, the CDR3 is TGTGTCTCCTCTCCAGGCCACGAGCAGTACTTC.

This clone has only one observation. The genes are TRBV6-5 and TRBJ1-2; TRBD1 might be the D (5 bases). Trimming pared 2 bases from V and 4 bases from J, leaving 17 bases between. The V gene's germline CDR1 is MNHEY and CDR2 SVGAGI. This CDR3 contains 16 residues. The CDR3 loop reads CASSYAGTMGIYGYTF. For the CDR3, the DNA is TGTGCCAGCAGTTACGCAGGGACTATGGGAATCTATGGCTACACCTTC.

The chain carries TRBV5-4 and TRBJ2-7; possibly TRBD2 for D (5 bases). Trimming took off 4 bases at V and 3 bases at J, with 17 bases between the two ends. This CDR3 has 15 residues. Per the germline V gene, CDR1 is SGHNT and CDR2 is YYREEE (reference sequence). The CDR3 DNA reads as TGTGCCAGCAGCGGGTGGAGCGGAGCCGGCTACGAGCAGTACTTC. Translated, it gives CASSGWSGAGYEQYF.

In its sample, this clone was seen once. J is TRBJ1-1 and V is TRBV5-6; TRBD1 might be the D (5 bases). The CDR3 runs 14 residues. Germline-derived CDR1 and CDR2 are SGHDT and YYEEEE. Trimming removed 6 bases at V and 4 bases at J, with 16 bases between. The CDR3 nucleotides are TGTGCCAGCACCGTACCAGGGCCGGGCACTGAAGCTTTCTTT. Amino acids: CASTVPGPGTEAFF.

The V gene is TRBV7-9, the J gene TRBJ2-2, with D possibly matching TRBD2 (5 bases). Germline CDR1 is SEHNR and CDR2 is FQNEAQ (reference sequence). This CDR3 region has 15 residues. Between the trimmed V and J ends, which lost 5 bases and 5 bases, there was a span of 15 bases. The CDR3 reads CASSAHASGTGELFF. CDR3 sequence (DNA): TGTGCCAGCAGCGCCCATGCTTCGGGAACCGGGGAGCTGTTTTTT. The full variable domain, its missing parts supplied by reference TRBV7-9 and TRBJ2-2, is DTGVSQNPRHKITKRGQNVTFRCDPISEHNRLYWYRQTLGQGPEFLTYFQNEAQLEKSRLLSDRFSAERPKGSFSTLEIQRTEQGDSAMYLCASSAHASGTGELFFGEGSRLTVL.

This chain joins TRBV19 and TRBJ2-1, with 9 bases that match TRBD1. Germline V gene data show CDR1 as LNHDA and CDR2 as SQIVND (reference sequence). The ends lost 6 bases at V and 4 bases at J; junction bases unmatched: 7. There are 15 residues in the CDR3. CDR3: CASSPGTGTYNEQFF. The CDR3 nucleotides read TGTGCCAGTAGCCCAGGGACAGGGACATACAATGAGCAGTTCTTC. Looking up the rest from reference TRBV19 and TRBJ2-1 gives the full variable domain: DGGITQSPKYLFRKEGQNVTLSCEQNLNHDAMYWYRQDPGQGLRLIYYSQIVNDFQKGDIAEGYSVSREKKESFPLTVTSAQKNPTAFYLCASSPGTGTYNEQFFGPGTRLTVL.

The chain carries TRBV7-6 and TRBJ1-1; TRBD1 matches 8 bases. J was trimmed by 6 bases and V by 0 bases; bases with no gene match: 9. The germline CDR1 and CDR2 sequences are SGHVS and FNYEAQ. The CDR3 runs 16 residues. The CDR3 bases are TGTGCCAGCAGCTTAGCCCCCCAGGGGGCGTCGGCTGAAGCTTTCTTT. This codes for CASSLAPQGASAEAFF.

CDR3 bases: TGTGCCACCAGTGACCCTACAGGGGACCATGAGCAGTTCTTC. This translates into CATSDPTGDHEQFF. The chain carries TRBV24-1 and TRBJ2-1; 7 bases map to TRBD1. Germline V gene data show CDR1 as KGHDR and CDR2 as SFDVKD. V gave up 4 bases and J gave up 8 bases; unmatched junction bases: 7. The CDR3 runs 14 residues.

As DNA, the CDR3 is TGCGCCAGCAGCCCCCAGCAGGCGGGTAACTATGGCTACACCTTC. It is translated as CASSPQQAGNYGYTF. The rearrangement joins TRBV4-3 to TRBJ1-2; D unresolved. The CDR3 consists of 15 residues. In germline, CDR1 is LGHNA, CDR2 YSLEER. Deletions cut 4 bases from V and 1 base from J, with 13 bases between.

This rearrangement joins TRBV5-1 to TRBJ2-7; 12 bases are a match to TRBD2. The CDR3 spans 21 residues. V trimming: 4 bases; J trimming: 3 bases; junction bases outside the gene matches: 23. The V gene's germline CDR1 is SGHRS and CDR2 YFSETQ. The CDR3 is CASSPNPFRTDGLAGNYEQYF. In nucleotides, the CDR3 is TGCGCCAGCAGCCCAAACCCTTTTAGGACAGACGGACTAGCGGGAAACTACGAGCAGTACTTC. The full variable domain, in which reference TRBV5-1 and TRBJ2-7 provide the parts outside the CDR3, is KAGVTQTPRYLIKTRGQQVTLSCSPISGHRSVSWYQQTPGQGLQFLFEYFSETQRNKGNFPGRFSGRQFSNSRSEMNVSTLELGDSALYLCASSPNPFRTDGLAGNYEQYFGPGTRLTVT.

The genes are TRBV2 and TRBJ2-5; weak D call: TRBD1 (6 bases). Trimming removed 4 bases at V and 1 base at J, with 13 bases between. Per germline, CDR1 SNHLY and CDR2 FYNNEI. This CDR3 contains 15 residues. CDR3 bases: TGTGCCAGCAGTGTTTCACAGGGAGCCCAAGAGACCCAGTACTTC. Protein product: CASSVSQGAQETQYF.

This clone was seen once. The V gene is TRBV28, the J gene TRBJ2-5; D is possibly TRBD1 (5 bases). Germline CDR1 and CDR2: MDHEN and SYDVKM. The CDR3 has 14 residues. The V gene lost 7 bases and the J gene lost 1 base, with 13 bases spanning the gap. CDR3 coding DNA: TGTGCCAGCAACCCGACAGACTCCCAAGAGACCCAGTACTTC. This gives the protein CASNPTDSQETQYF. Based on the CDR3 plus reference TRBV28 and TRBJ2-5, the full variable domain is DVKVTQSSRYLVKRTGEKVFLECVQDMDHENMFWYRQDPGLGLRLIYFSYDVKMKEKGDIPEGYSVSREKKERFSLILESASTNQTSMYLCASNPTDSQETQYFGPGTRLLVL.

The rearrangement joins TRBV5-8 to TRBJ1-5, with TRBD1 matching 10 bases. Trimming removed 7 bases from V and 2 bases from J; junction bases left unmatched: 6. The germline CDR1 and CDR2 sequences are SGHTS and YDEGEE. This CDR3 has 15 residues. The CDR3 nucleotides are TGTGCCAGCGAAAAGACAGGGGGCGGCAATCAGCCCCAGCATTTT. Its translation is CASEKTGGGNQPQHF.

The rearrangement uses TRBV30 and TRBJ1-5; D gene unclear. The CDR3 totals 14 residues. Trimming removed 2 bases at V and 3 bases at J, with 11 bases between. CDR1 and CDR2 (germline): GTSNPN, SVGIG (reference sequence). The CDR3 spells CAWSKGGNNQPQHF. As DNA, the CDR3 is TGTGCCTGGAGTAAAGGAGGGAACAATCAGCCCCAGCATTTT.

The V gene is TRBV11-2, the J gene TRBJ2-1, with D hard to call. The CDR3 covers 14 residues. V was cut by 2 bases and J by 3 bases, with 8 bases left in between. Germline CDR1 is SGHAT and CDR2 is FQNNGV. This CDR3 is CASSLRRLYNEQFF. The CDR3 bases are TGTGCCAGCAGCTTAAGGCGGCTCTACAATGAGCAGTTCTTC.

The CDR3 spells CASSLESALRGKGEQYF. CDR3 nucleotides: TGTGCCAGCAGCTTGGAAAGTGCTCTCAGGGGTAAAGGCGAGCAGTACTTC. V gene TRBV7-9 combines with J gene TRBJ2-7, with D possibly matching TRBD1 (6 bases). Germline CDR1 SEHNR, CDR2 FQNEAQ (reference sequence). V was trimmed by 3 bases and J by 6 bases, leaving 24 bases between them. This CDR3 has 17 residues.

This chain joins TRBV5-8 and TRBJ2-7; TRBD2 agrees at 12 bases. This CDR3 spans 13 amino acids. In germline, CDR1 is SGHTS, CDR2 YDEGEE. J was trimmed by 6 bases and V by 9 bases; bases with no gene match: 7. The CDR3 region is CATARGLAGEQYF. For the CDR3, the DNA is TGTGCCACCGCCCGGGGACTAGCGGGCGAGCAGTACTTC. The complete variable domain, with remaining parts taken from reference TRBV5-8 and TRBJ2-7, reads EAGVTQSPTHLIKTRGQQATLRCSPISGHTSVYWYQQALGLGLQFLLWYDEGEERNRGNFPPRFSGRQFPNYSSELNVNALELEDSALYLCATARGLAGEQYFGPGTRLTVT.

The chain recombines TRBV6-6 with TRBJ2-5; possible D gene TRBD2, 7 bases. Germline CDR1 reads MNHNY; CDR2 reads SVGAGI (reference sequence). The length of the CDR3 is 13 residues. V was trimmed by 3 bases and J by 5 bases, leaving 10 bases between them. CDR3 loop: CASSYEGGETQYF. CDR3 nucleotide sequence: TGTGCCAGCAGTTATGAGGGGGGGGAGACCCAGTACTTC.

J is TRBJ1-4 and V is TRBV16; D remains unclear. Trimming pared 0 bases from V and 4 bases from J, leaving 12 bases between. The CDR3 has 16 amino acids. Germline loops: CDR1 KGHSY, CDR2 FQNENV. The DNA of the CDR3 is TGTGCCAGCAGCCAATCGGGCCAGAACCTTAATGAAAAACTGTTTTTT. Translation: CASSQSGQNLNEKLFF.

This rearrangement joins TRBV4-3 to TRBJ2-3; D unclear. The ends were cut back, 0 bases at V and 0 bases at J, with 10 bases in the middle. CDR3 length: 16 amino acids. Looked up from germline, CDR1 is LGHNA and CDR2 is YSLEER. CDR3 nucleotides: TGCGCCAGCAGCCAAGATGCAGGCCCTAGCACAGATACGCAGTATTTT. Translation gives CASSQDAGPSTDTQYF.

The genes are TRBV25-1 and TRBJ1-3; D is ambiguous. V lost 2 bases to trimming and J lost 1 base, with 6 bases between them. The CDR3 contains 14 residues. In germline, CDR1 is MGHDK, CDR2 SYGVNS. The CDR3 loop reads CASSEGLSGNTIYF. DNA of the CDR3: TGTGCCAGCAGTGAAGGGCTTTCTGGAAACACCATATATTTT.

The chain links TRBV15 to TRBJ1-5, with D hard to call. From germline, CDR1 is LNHNV and CDR2 YYDKDF (reference sequence). The V end was cut by 1 base, the J end by 7 bases, with 11 bases between. The CDR3 has 14 residues. The CDR3 loop is CATSRAPRGQPQHF. CDR3 coding DNA: TGTGCCACCAGCAGAGCCCCCCGGGGACAGCCCCAGCATTTT.

This clone appeared once. The chain links TRBV29-1 to TRBJ2-3, with 7 bases lining up with TRBD2. The CDR3 extends over 15 amino acids. V was pared by 7 bases and J by 5 bases, with 15 bases of the junction left unmatched. Germline V gene data show CDR1 as SQVTM and CDR2 as ANQGSEA. This chain's CDR3 is CSDPVLAVLGDTQYF. In nucleotides, the CDR3 is TGCAGCGACCCGGTTCTAGCGGTCCTAGGAGATACGCAGTATTTT.

The V call is TRBV24-1, the J call TRBJ2-5; TRBD1 might be the D (6 bases). V was cut by 4 bases and J by 6 bases, with 17 bases left in between. The length of the CDR3 is 15 residues. CDR1 and CDR2 (germline): KGHDR, SFDVKD. CDR3 region: CATSDKGAGDKTQYF. The DNA of the CDR3 is TGTGCCACCAGTGACAAAGGGGCAGGGGACAAGACCCAGTACTTC.

This clone showed up just a few times. V is TRBV28 and J is TRBJ2-7; TRBD2 aligns across 7 bases. V lost 5 bases and J lost 2; bases outside the gene matches: 12. Germline lookup yields CDR1 MDHEN and CDR2 SYDVKM. The CDR3 has 16 amino acids. The DNA for the CDR3 is TGTGCCAGCAGTCCACATGTCGGGGGAGGGCCCTACGAGCAGTACTTC. It codes for CASSPHVGGGPYEQYF.

The DNA of the CDR3 is TGTGCCAGCAGCACACGGGACATAGCCCAGACCCAGTACTTC. Translation gives CASSTRDIAQTQYF. The chain uses TRBV21-1 and TRBJ2-5; the table assigns TRBD1, which was not confirmed against the DNA. TRBV21-1 is a pseudogene locus. The CDR3 length is 14 residues.

This clone was observed once. The chain carries TRBV6-5 and TRBJ2-5; the D gene is possibly TRBD1 (5 bases). With 4 bases removed from V and 5 bases from J, the gap between germline ends came to 5 bases. Germline V gene sequence: CDR1 MNHEY, CDR2 SVGAGI. The CDR3 runs to 11 residues. Here the CDR3 DNA reads TGTGCCAGCAGTTGGGGCGAGACCCAGTACTTC. This sequence encodes CASSWGETQYF.